The sequence of this T cell receptor beta chain was determined in a study of T cell responses to AZD1222 COVID-19 vaccine. Overall study findings and caveats: The donor cohort was predominantly white British with a female majority, and clonal diversity may have been underestimated. Of spike-specific TCRs, nearly half reportedly target regions left unmutated in variants. The breadth and depth of Spike-specific TCRs increased once two AZD1222 doses had been given.

The assay was immunoSEQ multiplex PCR, and TCRdb's table has in-frame clones only and misses some. The table has around 150,000 clones, 92% seen once; the top ten hold around 4.6%. A single count supports this clone. Antigen: not known. V lost 3 bases and J lost 7; bases outside the gene matches: 1. The germline CDR1 and CDR2 sequences are PRHDT and FYEKMQ (reference sequence). The CDR3 covers 14 residues. The clonotype comes from an adult in good health. The source material was peripheral blood, sampled on day 0 of MenACWY control vaccination. The genes are TRBV13 and TRBJ1-5, with TRBD1 matching over 12 bases. In DNA, the CDR3 is TGTGCCAGCAGCTTCGGGACAGGGGGCCAGCCCCAGCATTTT. Translated, it gives CASSFGTGGQPQHF.